The 14 T cell receptor beta chains below all came from one sample that was sequenced in a study of blood T cell repertoires in COVID-19. The assay was immunoSEQ multiplex PCR, and TCRdb's table has in-frame clones only and misses some. The sample consists of over 150,000 clones, 84% of them appearing once. Sequencing was done on a sample of peripheral blood. These receptors were obtained from a human donor in a cohort sampled during active COVID-19.

V is TRBV3-1 (or the pseudogene TRBV3-2) and J is TRBJ2-7, with D unclear. CDR3 length equals 12 residues. Germline V gene sequence: CDR1 LGHDT, CDR2 YNNKEL (reference sequence). Trimming left V 2 bases short and J 6 bases short, with 8 bases between. CDR3 sequence reads: CASSQSVSEQYF. Here the CDR3 DNA reads TGTGCCAGCAGCCAAAGCGTAAGCGAGCAGTACTTC.

V usage is TRBV5-1 and J usage is TRBJ2-7; 7 nucleotides match TRBD1. This CDR3 region has 18 residues. CDR1 is SGHRS and CDR2 is YFSETQ in the germline V gene. The ends lost 1 base at V and 4 bases at J; junction bases unmatched: 17. CDR3 in DNA: TGCGCCAGCAGCTTGAACGTCAGGGACCAACAGGGGTCATACGAGCAGTACTTC. Protein sequence: CASSLNVRDQQGSYEQYF. The whole variable domain, filled in from reference TRBV5-1 and TRBJ2-7, reads KAGVTQTPRYLIKTRGQQVTLSCSPISGHRSVSWYQQTPGQGLQFLFEYFSETQRNKGNFPGRFSGRQFSNSRSEMNVSTLELGDSALYLCASSLNVRDQQGSYEQYFGPGTRLTVT.

This chain uses TRBV5-1 with TRBJ2-3; 7 nucleotides match TRBD2. Germline V lookup: CDR1 SGHRS, CDR2 YFSETQ. The CDR3 contains 15 residues. V was clipped by 4 bases and J by 0 bases; unmatched bases: 5. Written as DNA, the CDR3 is TGCGCCAGCAGCGCCGGGACTATAAGCACAGATACGCAGTATTTT. Residues: CASSAGTISTDTQYF.

The chain is built from TRBV18 and TRBJ2-7, with D hard to call. The CDR3 contains 14 residues. Trimming took 3 bases from V and 2 from J, leaving 11 bases between them. CDR1 and CDR2 from the germline V gene are KGHSH and LQKENI. The CDR3 region has the DNA TGTGCCAGCTCACCCTCAAGACGGGCCTACGAGCAGTACTTC. Protein sequence: CASSPSRRAYEQYF.

V is TRBV29-1 and J is TRBJ1-5; D is possibly TRBD1 (6 bases). The germline gives CDR1 SQVTM, CDR2 ANQGSEA. CDR3 length equals 14 residues. V dropped 3 bases and J dropped 4 bases, with 13 bases sitting between them. Written as DNA, the CDR3 is TGCAGCGTTGACCCAGGGGCTCTAAATCAGCCCCAGCATTTT. Translation: CSVDPGALNQPQHF. The full variable domain, its missing parts supplied by reference TRBV29-1 and TRBJ1-5, is SAVISQKPSRDICQRGTSLTIQCQVDSQVTMMFWYRQQPGQSLTLIATANQGSEATYESGFVIDKFPISRPNLTFSTLTVSNMSPEDSSIYLCSVDPGALNQPQHFGDGTRLSIL.

The chain uses TRBV18 and TRBJ2-7; TRBD1 matches 9 bases. Trimming at V came to 2 bases and at J to 4 bases, leaving 9 bases not matched to a gene. CDR3 length: 16 residues. CDR1 KGHSH and CDR2 LQKENI come from the germline V gene. For the CDR3, the DNA is TGTGCCAGCTCACCAAGGTCGGGACAGGGTGGGTACGAGCAGTACTTC. Its translation: CASSPRSGQGGYEQYF.

The gene calls are TRBV4-1 and TRBJ2-1; 8 bases agree with TRBD1. The CDR3 runs to 17 residues. CDR1 is MGHRA and CDR2 is YSYEKL in the germline V gene. Trimming removed 2 bases from V and 2 bases from J; junction bases left unmatched: 8. CDR3: CASSQYAPGQAYNEQFF. The CDR3 DNA follows: TGCGCCAGCAGCCAATACGCCCCGGGACAGGCCTACAATGAGCAGTTCTTC.

The table lists this clone with a count of one. The chain employs TRBV2 and TRBJ1-6; 8 bases line up with TRBD1. J lost 8 bases, V lost 5 bases, and 8 bases had no gene match. Germline-derived CDR1 and CDR2 are SNHLY and FYNNEI. There are 15 residues in the CDR3. Here the CDR3 DNA reads TGTGCCAGCAGTTGGGACAGGTCGGGAGATTCACCCCTCCACTTT. Translated, it gives CASSWDRSGDSPLHF.

CDR3 DNA: TGTGCCAGCAGCGTAGCTAGCTCCACTAATGAAAAACTGTTTTTT. Amino acid sequence: CASSVASSTNEKLFF. The V gene is TRBV9, the J gene TRBJ1-4; D is uncertain. This CDR3 is built from 15 residues. Trimming took 0 bases from V and 2 from J, leaving 8 bases between them. Germline V gene data show CDR1 as SGDLS and CDR2 as YYNGEE.

The chain links TRBV9 to TRBJ2-1; D may be TRBD1 (6 bases). The CDR3 totals 15 residues. V gave up 0 bases and J gave up 4 bases, with 11 bases separating them. Germline loops: CDR1 SGDLS, CDR2 YYNGEE. This chain's CDR3 is CASSVEGDLYNEQFF. The CDR3 bases are TGTGCCAGCAGCGTAGAGGGGGACCTTTACAATGAGCAGTTCTTC. The full variable domain, with the rest looked up from reference TRBV9 and TRBJ2-1, is DSGVTQTPKHLITATGQRVTLRCSPRSGDLSVYWYQQSLDQGLQFLIQYYNGEERAKGNILERFSAQQFPDLHSELNLSSLELGDSALYFCASSVEGDLYNEQFFGPGTRLTVL.

The chain is built from TRBV7-9 and TRBJ2-4; 7 nucleotides align to TRBD2. Germline CDR1 is SEHNR and CDR2 is FQNEAQ (reference sequence). The CDR3 has 12 residues. V lost 1 base, J lost 14 bases, and 5 bases stayed unmatched. CDR3 protein: CASSLVRAGKYF. CDR3 DNA sequence: TGTGCCAGCAGCTTAGTTCGAGCGGGGAAGTACTTC. Variable domain in full (rest from reference TRBV7-9 and TRBJ2-4): DTGVSQNPRHKITKRGQNVTFRCDPISEHNRLYWYRQTLGQGPEFLTYFQNEAQLEKSRLLSDRFSAERPKGSFSTLEIQRTEQGDSAMYLCASSLVRAGKYFGAGTRLSVL.

V and J are TRBV5-6 and TRBJ2-3, with D tentatively TRBD2 (5 bases). There are 13 residues in the CDR3. From germline, CDR1 is SGHDT and CDR2 YYEEEE. V was cut by 4 bases and J by 4 bases, with 10 bases left in between. The CDR3 DNA reads TGTGCCAGCAGCCGAGGGTACGCAGATACGCAGTATTTT. It codes for CASSRGYADTQYF.

The CDR3 loop reads CASSLLGTGGGPNVLTF. DNA for the CDR3: TGTGCCAGCAGCCTGCTGGGGACAGGGGGGGGTCCCAACGTCCTGACTTTC. V usage is TRBV7-3 and J usage is TRBJ2-6, with TRBD1 matching 11 bases. J was trimmed by 8 bases and V by 5 bases; bases with no gene match: 11. This CDR3 is built from 17 residues. CDR1 is SGHTA, CDR2 FQGTGA, per germline.

The chain uses TRBV5-4 and TRBJ2-2, with TRBD1 matching 11 bases. J lost 9 bases, V lost 5 bases, and 12 bases had no gene match. The CDR3 sequence is 16 residues long. The germline CDR1 and CDR2 sequences are SGHNT and YYREEE (reference sequence). This CDR3 reads CASRPGTGGFVRELFF. The CDR3 bases are TGTGCCAGCAGGCCGGGGACAGGGGGATTTGTCAGGGAGCTGTTTTTT. The whole variable domain, filled in from reference TRBV5-4 and TRBJ2-2, reads ETGVTQSPTHLIKTRGQQVTLRCSSQSGHNTVSWYQQALGQGPQFIFQYYREEENGRGNFPPRFSGLQFPNYSSELNVNALELDDSALYLCASRPGTGGFVRELFFGEGSRLTVL.